These 28 T cell receptor beta chains were sequenced from one sample in a study of metastatic and nonmetastatic thyroid tumors. There were no patients who had received any treatment before thyroid surgery. TCRdb called clones again from the PCR reads with MiXCR. The repertoire holds approximately 69,000 clones, with 14% as singletons. Sequenced sample: blood. The receptors were gathered from a male donor with papillary thyroid cancer or a benign thyroid nodule (not recorded which). Some clones in this sample may be carry-over from other donors' samples.

A remark on this clone: A much larger clone lies a single base off, so this may be a read error. The chain joins TRBV5-5 to TRBJ2-3; D is perhaps TRBD2 (5 bases). Germline CDR1 reads SGHKS; CDR2 reads YYEKEE (reference sequence). This CDR3 has 14 amino acids. V dropped 0 bases and J dropped 3 bases, with 8 bases sitting between them. The CDR3: CASSLGRGTDTQYF. Written as DNA, the CDR3 is TGTGCCAGCAGCTTGGGACGGGGTACAGATACGCAGTATTTT.

This clone occurred many times. The chain is built from TRBV7-8 and TRBJ2-1, with D tentatively TRBD2 (5 bases). Germline V gene data show CDR1 as SGHVS and CDR2 as FQNEAQ. This CDR3 spans 15 amino acids. V lost 3 bases, J lost 4 bases, and 13 bases lay in between. DNA for the CDR3: TGTGCCAGCAGCTTCAGACGGGATCGTTACAATGAGCAGTTCTTC. It translates to CASSFRRDRYNEQFF.

This clone has at least ten counts. A read error may be the cause here, since a much bigger clone is one base away. The chain employs TRBV19 and TRBJ1-2, with D possibly being TRBD1 (5 bases). This CDR3 is 13 amino acids long. Germline V gene sequence: CDR1 LNHDA, CDR2 SQIVND (reference sequence). The CDR3 region has the DNA TGTGCCAGTAGTAGTGACAGAAACTATGACTACACCTTC. Its protein is CASSSDRNYDYTF.

J is TRBJ2-7 and V is TRBV11-2; 10 bases fit TRBD2. Looked up from germline, CDR1 is SGHAT and CDR2 is FQNNGV. J lost 6 bases, V lost 0 bases, and 8 bases had no gene match. The CDR3 runs 16 residues. The CDR3: CASSLEYTSGNREQYF. CDR3 nucleotides: TGTGCCAGCAGCTTAGAGTACACTAGCGGGAATCGCGAGCAGTACTTC.

V is TRBV6-1 and J is TRBJ2-7; the match to TRBD2 covers 10 bases. The CDR3 is made up of 14 amino acids. Germline assignment: CDR1 MNHNS and CDR2 SASEGT. Germline trimming cut 7 bases from V and 2 bases from J; bases unmatched to any gene: 5. CDR3 region: CASNTLAGAYEQYV. Here the CDR3 DNA reads TGTGCCAGCAACACTCTAGCGGGAGCCTACGAGCAGTACGTC.

In this sample, this clone turned up many times. Sequence at one end of the junction differs from germline and may be a read error. The same CDR3 is also encoded by other DNA sequences in this sample. The chain recombines TRBV19 with TRBJ1-1, with D possibly TRBD1 on 5 matching bases. The germline gives CDR1 LNHDA, CDR2 SQIVND (reference sequence). CDR3 size: 15 residues. DNA for the CDR3: TGTGCCAGTAGCAATGTTCCGACAGTTGTTTTAAGTTGGATCTTT. Translated: CASSNVPTVVLSWIF.

This clone was seen many times. The chain joins TRBV30 to TRBJ2-7; no firm D call. Per the germline V gene, CDR1 is GTSNPN and CDR2 is SVGIG (reference sequence). The CDR3 spans 15 residues. Trimming removed 2 bases from V and 1 base from J, with 15 bases in between. This CDR3 is CAWSKDISLSYEQYF. The DNA of the CDR3 is TGTGCCTGGAGTAAAGATATCAGTTTGTCCTACGAGCAGTACTTC.

This clone showed up many times. This chain connects TRBV7-3 to TRBJ2-7; D gene unclear. CDR1 and CDR2 (germline): SGHTA, FQGTGA. V was cut by 2 bases and J by 5 bases, with 10 bases left in between. This CDR3 has 13 amino acids. The CDR3 coding sequence is TGTGCCAGCAGCTTAGGCTCCGGCAACGAGCAGTACTTC. Its protein is CASSLGSGNEQYF. Based on the CDR3 plus reference TRBV7-3 and TRBJ2-7, the full variable domain is GAGVSQTPSNKVTEKGKYVELRCDPISGHTALYWYRQSLGQGPEFLIYFQGTGAADDSGLPNDRFFAVRPEGSVSTLKIQRTERGDSAVYLCASSLGSGNEQYFGPGTRLTVT.

This clone occurred many times. V is TRBV24-1 and J is TRBJ2-2; 10 positions match TRBD1. Germline CDR1 and CDR2: KGHDR and SFDVKD. The CDR3 covers 15 residues. J was trimmed by 7 bases and V by 5 bases; bases with no gene match: 6. Written as DNA, the CDR3 is TGTGCCACCAGTGGAGACAGGGGGCTTGGCGGGGAGCTGTTTTTT. This encodes CATSGDRGLGGELFF.

In its sample, this clone was seen a few times. This clone may be a read error of a much larger clone one base away. This chain links TRBV20-1 with TRBJ2-7; D call uncertain. This CDR3 comprises 11 residues. Per germline, CDR1 DFQATT and CDR2 SNEGSKA (reference sequence). V was pared by 4 bases and J by 6 bases, with 10 bases between. CDR3 DNA sequence: TGCAGTGCTACCCGAGAGTGCGAGCAGTACGTC. Protein sequence: CSATRECEQYV.

By frequency in the sample, this clone is medium-sized (0.01 to 0.1%). This chain joins TRBV27 and TRBJ2-7; 7 bases are a match to TRBD1. The germline CDR1 and CDR2 sequences are MNHEY and SMNVEV (reference sequence). V lost 4 bases and J lost 10; bases outside the gene matches: 10. The CDR3 runs 13 residues. The DNA of the CDR3 is TGTGCCAGCAGTTCGTACCGGGACAGCGCCCAGTACTTC. Its protein product is CASSSYRDSAQYF.

In its sample, this clone was seen many times. V is TRBV6-6 and J is TRBJ1-1; D unclear. V dropped 0 bases and J dropped 1 base, with 15 bases sitting between them. CDR3 length equals 17 residues. Germline values: CDR1 MNHNY, CDR2 SVGAGI (reference sequence). CDR3 coding DNA: TGTGCCAGCAGTTACTCCACCGTTCGTCTCGAGAACACTGAAGCTTTCTTT. This translates into CASSYSTVRLENTEAFF.

This clone showed up just a few times. Because the CDR3 is missing its conserved closing phenylalanine or tryptophan, this is likely a read error. This chain joins TRBV6-1 and TRBJ1-2; no clear D gene. Germline lookup yields CDR1 MNHNS and CDR2 SASEGT. The CDR3 runs to 12 residues. V shed 8 bases and J shed 3 bases, with 10 bases lying between them. The CDR3 DNA sequence: TGTGCCAGCGCACAGCAGGACTATGGCTACACCTTA. Protein: CASAQQDYGYTL.

This clone has at least ten counts. V gene TRBV12-5 combines with J gene TRBJ1-1, with 8 bases fitting TRBD1. This CDR3 has 13 amino acids. The J segment lost 8 bases and the V segment lost 6 bases, leaving 8 bases of the junction unmatched. CDR1 and CDR2 from the germline V gene are LGHNT and FRNRAP. In nucleotides, the CDR3 is TGTGCTAGTGGGGAAGACAGGGGAGCCGAAGCTTTCTTT. The encoded protein is CASGEDRGAEAFF.

This clone was detected only a few times. This sequence joins TRBV6-5 and TRBJ2-1; tentatively, D is TRBD1 (5 bases). The germline V gene has CDR1 MNHEY and CDR2 SVGAGI. V was shortened by 2 bases and J by 1 base, with 6 bases between the two germline ends. This CDR3 has 14 residues. In DNA form, the CDR3 reads TGTGCCAGCAGTTACGACAGTTCCTACAATGAGCAGTTCTTC. This encodes CASSYDSSYNEQFF.

The chain links TRBV6-1 to TRBJ2-1; 10 bases line up with TRBD1. This CDR3 comprises 16 residues. The V segment lost 6 bases and the J segment 9 bases; nucleotides outside the gene matches: 14. Germline loops: CDR1 MNHNS, CDR2 SASEGT. In DNA, the CDR3 is TGTGCCAGCAGACAGTCGACAGGGGGCCCCCGAGGTGAGCAGTTCTTC. It codes for CASRQSTGGPRGEQFF.

This clone occurred many times. This chain connects TRBV20-1 to TRBJ2-1; TRBD2 agrees at 7 bases. V dropped 3 bases and J dropped 9; count of bases not matched to a gene: 17. This CDR3 contains 16 residues. Germline V CDR1 and CDR2: DFQATT, SNEGSKA (reference sequence). As DNA, the CDR3 is TGCAGTGCTAGGCCTCGGAGGGACTACCTTTTGGGTGAGCAGTTCTTC. This codes for CSARPRRDYLLGEQFF.

V usage is TRBV11-2 and J usage is TRBJ1-6; D might be TRBD1 (5 bases). Germline V lookup: CDR1 SGHAT, CDR2 FQNNGV. The CDR3 sequence is 14 residues long. The V and J ends lost 7 bases and 7 bases respectively, with 14 bases between them. The CDR3: CASTQDPGNSPLHF. The CDR3 DNA reads TGTGCCAGCACCCAAGACCCAGGGAATTCACCCCTCCACTTT. The full variable domain, completed using reference TRBV11-2 and TRBJ1-6, is EAGVAQSPRYKIIEKRQSVAFWCNPISGHATLYWYQQILGQGPKLLIQFQNNGVVDDSQLPKDRFSAERLKGVDSTLKIQPAKLEDSAVYLCASTQDPGNSPLHFGNGTRLTVT.

Regarding this clone: A much larger clone lies one base from this, so it may be a read error. V gene TRBV29-1 combines with J gene TRBJ2-1; D might be TRBD1 (6 bases). CDR1 SQVTM and CDR2 ANQGSEA come from the germline V gene. The CDR3 spans 13 residues. V shed 6 bases and J shed 8 bases, with 17 bases lying between them. CDR3 region: CSVGHQAGDEQFF. The CDR3 DNA reads as TGCAGCGTGGGACACCAGGCGGGCGATGAGCAGTTCTTC.

The V call is TRBV20-1, the J call TRBJ1-5; D possibly corresponds to TRBD1 (5 bases). CDR3 size: 16 residues. Trimming left V 2 bases short and J 2 bases short, with 16 bases between. CDR1 is DFQATT, CDR2 SNEGSKA, per germline (reference sequence). The CDR3 coding sequence is TGCAGTGCTAGATCCTCCATCTTGGGGGGCAATCAGCCCCAGCATTTT. Residues: CSARSSILGGNQPQHF.

In this sample, this clone turned up many times. V is TRBV5-1 and J is TRBJ1-2; possible D gene TRBD1, 6 bases. The ends were cut back, 0 bases at V and 8 bases at J, with 17 bases in the middle. CDR1 and CDR2 (germline): SGHRS, YFSETQ. The CDR3 totals 15 residues. CDR3 protein: CASSLEGGGLSGYTF. The CDR3 nucleotides are TGCGCCAGCAGCTTGGAGGGAGGGGGGCTAAGCGGCTACACCTTC.

As for this clone: A much larger clone lies one base from this, so it may be a read error. This sequence joins TRBV6-6 and TRBJ2-5; D is unresolved. CDR1 is MNHNY, CDR2 SVGAGI, per germline (reference sequence). The V end was cut by 4 bases, the J end by 5 bases, with 14 bases between. The CDR3 consists of 14 residues. CDR3 nucleotides: TGTGCCAGCAGTTCCTCGTCAGGTGTGGAGACCCAGTACTTC. Encoded protein: CASSSSSGVETQYF.

The sample holds a few counts of this clone. The same CDR3 also results from other DNA sequences found in this sample. The V gene is TRBV10-1, the J gene TRBJ2-7, with TRBD2 identical over 10 bases. Germline V gene sequence: CDR1 WNHNN, CDR2 SYGVQD (reference sequence). CDR3 length: 16 residues. As DNA, the CDR3 is TGTGCCAGCTCCGGTACTAGCGGGACCAGCTCCTACGAGCAGTACGTC. Translating it yields CASSGTSGTSSYEQYV.

Ten or more counts support this clone. The chain couples TRBV20-1 to TRBJ2-6; D could derive from TRBD1 or TRBD2 (5 bases each). Germline V lookup: CDR1 DFQATT, CDR2 SNEGSKA (reference sequence). The V end lost 3 bases, the J end lost 0 bases, and 6 bases lay between the germline ends. The CDR3 has 14 amino acids. CDR3 protein: CSASGGSGANVLTF. Written as DNA, the CDR3 is TGCAGTGCTAGTGGGGGCTCTGGGGCCAACGTCCTGACTTTC.

This clone was seen ten or more times. The chain couples TRBV11-2 to TRBJ2-2; D is ambiguous. V was clipped by 1 base and J by 2 bases, with 5 bases between them. Looked up from germline, CDR1 is SGHAT and CDR2 is FQNNGV. There are 14 residues in the CDR3. CDR3 residues: CASSLARNTGELFF. CDR3 sequence (DNA): TGTGCCAGCAGCTTAGCCAGAAACACCGGGGAGCTGTTTTTT.

This clone was counted at least ten times. The chain couples TRBV7-9 to TRBJ1-1; perhaps TRBD1 as D (5 bases). The CDR3 covers 15 residues. Germline V gives CDR1 SEHNR, CDR2 FQNEAQ (reference sequence). V was cut by 1 base and J by 3 bases, with 12 bases left in between. The CDR3 loop reads CASSLGAPGDTEAFF. The CDR3 DNA sequence: TGTGCCAGCAGCTTAGGTGCCCCGGGGGACACTGAAGCTTTCTTT.

This clone was detected many times. The sample carries other DNA sequences with the same CDR3. The chain joins TRBV20-1 to TRBJ2-4; TRBD1 aligns across 10 bases. The trim removed 3 bases at V and 6 bases at J, leaving 14 bases unmatched. Germline values: CDR1 DFQATT, CDR2 SNEGSKA (reference sequence). The CDR3 contains 17 residues. The CDR3 is CSARRAPLRDRGNIQYF. The CDR3, as DNA: TGCAGTGCTAGGCGTGCCCCACTCCGGGACAGGGGAAACATTCAGTACTTC.

In this sample, this clone turned up many times. The chain combines TRBV6-5 with TRBJ2-2; 13 bases line up with TRBD2. The ends lost 6 bases at V and 2 bases at J; junction bases unmatched: 9. The germline V gene has CDR1 MNHEY and CDR2 SVGAGI. This CDR3 comprises 18 residues. The CDR3 coding sequence is TGTGCCAGCAGGACAGGACTAGCGGGAGCGGAAAACACCGGGGAGCTGTTTTTT. Protein: CASRTGLAGAENTGELFF.